Given below is one TCR beta chain in context. The data stem from a study of blood T cell repertoires in COVID-19. CDR3 size: 13 residues. V was clipped by 3 bases and J by 2 bases; unmatched bases: 4. Germline V lookup: CDR1 DFQATT, CDR2 SNEGSKA (reference sequence). Here immunoSEQ multiplex PCR was the method, and the copy in TCRdb shows in-frame clones only, minus some. Of about 240,000 clones listed, approximately 86% are singletons. Specimen: PBMCs or T cells enriched from blood (not recorded which). This rearrangement joins TRBV20-1 to TRBJ2-7; 7 bases match TRBD1. This clonotype was sampled from a woman between 40 and 50 years old with acute COVID-19. CDR3 in DNA: TGCAGTGCTAGTCGGGACAGTACCTACGAGCAGTACTTC. The encoded protein is CSASRDSTYEQYF.